The 3 T cell receptor beta chains reported below all come from one sample, sequenced in a study of shared clonotypes between healthy human individuals. Sequencing used immunoSEQ multiplex PCR; TCRdb keeps in-frame clones, though not all of them. The table records more than 550,000 clones, 92% of them present only once. CD8 cells classed as naive were CD45RO-negative and positively selected for CCR7, excluding terminally differentiated effector memory CD45RA+ cells. Specimen: naive CD8+ T cells sorted from blood. These receptors were obtained from a man under 40 in good health.

The chain recombines TRBV7-9 with TRBJ1-1; D uncertain. The V and J ends lost 3 bases and 4 bases respectively, with 12 bases between them. There are 14 residues in the CDR3. CDR1 is SEHNR, CDR2 FQNEAQ, per germline (reference sequence). CDR3 coding DNA: TGTGCCAGCAGCTTGCGGGATACGAGCACTGAAGCTTTCTTT. Its translation: CASSLRDTSTEAFF.

The table lists this clone with a count of one. Here the CDR3 DNA reads TGTGCCTGGAGTGACGGACAGGGAGGCACTGAAGCTTTCTTT. Translating it yields CAWSDGQGGTEAFF. The genes are TRBV30 and TRBJ1-1; TRBD1 agrees at 8 bases. V lost 1 base, J lost 4 bases, and 5 bases stayed unmatched. Germline values: CDR1 GTSNPN, CDR2 SVGIG (reference sequence). CDR3 length: 14 amino acids.

Notes on this clone: Within the sample, other DNA sequences also encode this same CDR3. The chain links TRBV30 to TRBJ2-1, with D unresolved. The CDR3 is made up of 14 amino acids. Trimming removed 0 bases from V and 0 bases from J, with 6 bases in between. Germline CDR1 GTSNPN, CDR2 SVGIG (reference sequence). The CDR3 region is CAWSVGSSYNEQFF. Here the CDR3 DNA reads TGTGCCTGGAGTGTAGGAAGCTCCTACAATGAGCAGTTCTTC.